This TCR beta chain was sequenced for a study of CD8+ T cells in alopecia areata. Study summary: Twice a day, 5 to 10 mg of oral tofacitinib was administered to treated patients. Study observations and caveats: Both scalp clonality and the expanded CD8+ clones among the top 100 showed a significant decrease with tofacitinib.

Reverse transcription of extracted RNA yielded cDNA, which provided the sequencing template. Sequenced by immunoSEQ multiplex PCR; TCRdb stores in-frame clones only, minus some. The sample records approximately 210,000 clones, around two fifths being singletons. The germline V gene encodes CDR1 SEHNR and CDR2 FQNEAQ (reference sequence). The V end lost 4 bases, the J end lost 2 bases, and 14 bases lay between the germline ends. The CDR3 consists of 15 residues. Concerning this clone itself: Antigen unknown.

Treatment denoted: oral pan-JAK inhibitor, 5-10 mg twice daily. The investigators collected lesional scalp punch biopsies and peripheral blood from alopecia areata patients. Isolation of CD4+ and CD8+ T cells from PBMCs was achieved by sorting. V usage is TRBV7-9 and J usage is TRBJ2-5; TRBD1 is a possible D gene (6 bases). Sequences were derived from CD4+ T cells sorted from blood, sampled around week 36, from a patient treated with tofacitinib. The TCR comes from a human donor with alopecia areata. CDR3 protein: CASSSRQEIQETQYF. Here the CDR3 DNA reads TGTGCCAGCAGCTCCCGACAGGAGATACAAGAGACCCAGTACTTC.